The rows below give T cell receptor beta chains drawn from one sample of a study of cytomegalovirus exposure and HLA in healthy donors. Clones were sequenced by immunoSEQ multiplex PCR, and TCRdb holds only the in-frame ones, with some missing. The repertoire holds some 190,000 clones, with 76% as singletons. Sequenced input: PBMCs. The origin of the receptors is a man aged 18 to 29 in good health and CMV-seronegative. CDR3s include the opening cysteine and the closing phenylalanine or tryptophan. Fields, in order: V gene, J gene, CDR3 protein.

TRBV29-1,TRBJ1-1,CSVTTNTEAFF
TRBV10-1,TRBJ2-3,CASSELQGTQYF
TRBV6-1,TRBJ1-2,CASRRVAYGYTF
TRBV5-4,TRBJ2-1,CASSFMTGGPAGEQFF
TRBV30,TRBJ2-3,CAWSVQTDTQYF
TRBV2,NA,CASSEASGGLLVEQYF
TRBV5-4,TRBJ2-7,CASSRELSGHEQYF
TRBV5-4,TRBJ1-4,CASSPPGGKLFF
TRBV6-5,TRBJ2-7,CASSISSGGYYEQYF
TRBV28,TRBJ1-1,CASSKAWGGNTEAFF
TRBV11-2,TRBJ2-7,CASSTMTSGYAYEQYF
TRBV5-1,TRBJ1-3,CASSLDHQKAGRGNTIYF
TRBV7-9,TRBJ2-5,CASSLTSSGRQTQYF
TRBV29-1,TRBJ1-4,CSVEEGIGGLGEKLFF
TRBV2,TRBJ2-1,CASSPTPQAMQFF
TRBV7-6,TRBJ1-1,CASSLGAAGAEAFF
TRBV30,TRBJ2-1,CAGSSGYNEQFF
TRBV28,TRBJ2-2,CASKITAGTGTNTGELFF
TRBV5-1,TRBJ1-5,CASSLMTVGYSNQPQHF
TRBV27,TRBJ1-5,CASSSGQGSYQPQHF
TRBV5-1,TRBJ2-6,CASSLESGAGANVLTF
TRBV7-3,TRBJ2-7,CASSRLAGVPYEQYF
TRBV18,TRBJ1-1,CASSPSGTGMMNTEAFF
TRBV7-2,TRBJ1-1,CASSLGGYQQAFF